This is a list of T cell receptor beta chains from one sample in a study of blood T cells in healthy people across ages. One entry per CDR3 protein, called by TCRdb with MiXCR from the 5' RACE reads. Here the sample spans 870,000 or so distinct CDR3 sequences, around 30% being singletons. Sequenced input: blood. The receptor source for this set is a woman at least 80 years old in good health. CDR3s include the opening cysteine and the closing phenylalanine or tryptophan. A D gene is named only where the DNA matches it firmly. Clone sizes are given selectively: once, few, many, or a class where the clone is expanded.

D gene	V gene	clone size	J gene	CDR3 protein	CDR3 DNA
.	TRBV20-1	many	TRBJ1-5	CSASIRTGNQPQHF	TGCAGTGCTTCGATTAGGACAGGCAATCAGCCCCAGCATTTT
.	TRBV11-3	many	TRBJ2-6	CASSLDRGGTGANVLTF	TGTGCCAGCAGCTTAGACAGGGGCGGAACTGGGGCCAACGTCCTGACTTTC
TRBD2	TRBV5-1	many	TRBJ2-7	CASSLVAGGPYEQYF	TGCGCCAGCAGCTTGGTGGCGGGGGGGCCCTACGAGCAGTACTTC
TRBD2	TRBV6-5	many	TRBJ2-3	CASKLAGGQRGDTQYF	TGTGCCAGCAAACTAGCGGGGGGGCAAAGAGGAGATACGCAGTATTTT
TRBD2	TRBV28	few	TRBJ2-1	CASSPTREAAFF	TGTGCCAGCAGTCCCACCCGGGAGGCAGCGTTCTTC
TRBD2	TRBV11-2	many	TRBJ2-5	CASSNRLAGGETQYF	TGTGCCAGCAGCAACCGACTAGCGGGGGGGGAGACCCAGTACTTC
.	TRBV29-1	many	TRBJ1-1	CSVLGAEAFF	TGCAGCGTCCTAGGGGCTGAAGCTTTCTTT
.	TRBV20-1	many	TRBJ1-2	CSARERDRTYGYTF	TGCAGTGCTAGGGAAAGAGACAGGACCTATGGCTACACCTTC
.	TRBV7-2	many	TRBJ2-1	CASSFPPGGLKYEQFF	TGTGCCAGCAGCTTTCCGCCGGGGGGCTTAAAGTATGAGCAGTTCTTC
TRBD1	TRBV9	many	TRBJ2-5	CASSVTGGKTQYF	TGTGCCAGCAGCGTTACAGGGGGGAAGACCCAGTACTTC
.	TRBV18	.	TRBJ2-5	CASSPTENGSQYF	TGTGCCAGCTCCCCAACTGAAAACGGGTCTCAGTACTTC
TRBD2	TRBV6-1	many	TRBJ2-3	CASSTRTSGITDTQYF	TGTGCCAGCAGTACCCGGACTAGCGGAATCACAGATACGCAGTATTTT
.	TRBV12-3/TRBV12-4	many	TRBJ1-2	CASSLAVKGGYTF	TGTGCCAGCAGTTTAGCGGTTAAGGGGGGCTACACCTTC
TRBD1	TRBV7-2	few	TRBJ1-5	CASSSDRQNQPQHF	TGTGCCAGCAGCTCGGACAGGCAGAATCAGCCCCAGCATTTT
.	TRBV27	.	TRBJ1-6	CASSYEGRHRSSYNSPLHF	TGTGCCAGCAGTTATGAGGGGAGGCACCGAAGCTCCTATAATTCACCCCTCCACTTT
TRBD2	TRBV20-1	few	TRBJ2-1	CRGLAGVNEQFF	TGCAGGGGACTAGCGGGAGTCAATGAGCAGTTCTTC
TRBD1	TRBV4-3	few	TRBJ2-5	CASSQGGGDGETQYF	TGCGCCAGCAGCCAAGGAGGGGGCGACGGGGAGACCCAGTACTTC
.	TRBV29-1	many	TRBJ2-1	CSVDGRRSYNEQFF	TGCAGCGTTGACGGAAGAAGATCCTACAATGAGCAGTTCTTC
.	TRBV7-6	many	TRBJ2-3	CASSLGVFGSTDTQYF	TGTGCCAGCAGCTTAGGAGTATTCGGGAGCACAGATACGCAGTATTTT
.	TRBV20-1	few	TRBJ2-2	CSARDLAGFTGELFF	TGCAGTGCTAGAGATCTAGCAGGGTTCACCGGGGAGCTGTTTTTT
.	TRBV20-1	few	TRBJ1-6	CSASTRRGNSPRHF	TGCAGTGCTAGCACCCGACGGGGTAATTCACCCCGCCACTTT
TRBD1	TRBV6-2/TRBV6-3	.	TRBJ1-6	CASRRDRSSPLHF	TGTGCCAGCAGAAGGGACAGGTCTTCACCCCTCCACTTT
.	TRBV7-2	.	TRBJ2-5	CASSLADGLRETQYF	TGTGCCAGCAGCTTAGCGGACGGACTACGGGAGACCCAGTACTTC
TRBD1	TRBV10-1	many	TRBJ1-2	CASSQDRIYGYTF	TGCGCCAGCAGCCAGGACAGGATCTATGGCTACACCTTC
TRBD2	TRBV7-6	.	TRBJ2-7	CASSLDAGLAGTYEQYF	TGTGCCAGCAGCTTAGACGCGGGACTAGCGGGAACCTACGAGCAGTACTTC
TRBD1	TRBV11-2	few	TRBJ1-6	CASSLAGGDGPLHF	TGTGCCAGCAGCTTGGCAGGGGGTGACGGGCCCCTCCACTTT
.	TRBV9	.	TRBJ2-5	CASSVRISEGQETQYF	TGTGCCAGCAGCGTAAGAATCAGTGAGGGGCAAGAGACCCAGTACTTC
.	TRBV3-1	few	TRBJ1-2	CASTKGNLGGYTF	TGTGCCAGCACCAAGGGGAATCTTGGCGGCTACACCTTC
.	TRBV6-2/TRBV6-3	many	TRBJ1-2	CASSYGTLNYGYTF	TGTGCCAGCAGTTACGGGACGCTTAACTATGGCTACACCTTC
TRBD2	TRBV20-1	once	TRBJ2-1	CSPLEGGPNYNEQFF	TGCAGTCCCCTCGAGGGAGGGCCGAATTACAATGAGCAGTTCTTC
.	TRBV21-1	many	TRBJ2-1	CASSKEESSYNEQFF	TGTGCCAGCAGCAAAGAGGAGAGCTCCTACAATGAGCAGTTCTTC
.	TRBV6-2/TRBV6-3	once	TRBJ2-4	CANTDGLAKNIQYF	TGTGCCAACACCGACGGTTTAGCCAAAAACATTCAGTACTTC
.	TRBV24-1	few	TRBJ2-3	CATSGPSGQGPIFDTQYF	TGTGCCACCAGTGGACCCTCGGGGCAGGGCCCGATCTTTGATACGCAGTATTTT
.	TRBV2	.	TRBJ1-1	CASTRREFEAFF	TGTGCCAGCACCCGCAGGGAGTTTGAAGCTTTCTTT
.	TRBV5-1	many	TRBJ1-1	CASSSSGTAGTEAFF	TGCGCCAGCAGCTCGTCAGGGACCGCGGGCACTGAAGCTTTCTTT
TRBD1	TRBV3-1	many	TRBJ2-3	CASSQIVGQGTTDTQYF	TGTGCCAGCAGCCAAATTGTGGGACAGGGCACCACAGATACGCAGTATTTT
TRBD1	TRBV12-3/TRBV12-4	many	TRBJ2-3	CASGPRDRTTDTQYF	TGTGCCAGCGGACCAAGGGACAGGACCACAGATACGCAGTATTTT
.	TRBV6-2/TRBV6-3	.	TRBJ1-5	CASSARDYSNQPQHF	TGTGCCAGCAGCGCCAGGGATTATAGCAATCAGCCCCAGCATTTT
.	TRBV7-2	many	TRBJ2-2	CASSFTVVTGELFF	TGTGCCAGCAGCTTTACGGTGGTCACCGGGGAGCTGTTTTTT
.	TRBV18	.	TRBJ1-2	CASSPGGYRYGYTF	TGTGCCAGCTCGCCGGGGGGATATCGCTATGGCTACACCTTC
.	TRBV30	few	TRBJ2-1	CAWKNQLNNEQFF	TGTGCCTGGAAGAATCAACTAAACAATGAGCAGTTCTTC
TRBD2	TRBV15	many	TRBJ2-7	CATEMDYSGGLREQYF	TGTGCCACCGAAATGGACTACAGCGGGGGACTGCGCGAGCAGTACTTC
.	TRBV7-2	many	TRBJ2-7	CASSLNAGRGFYEQYF	TGTGCCAGCAGCTTAAACGCAGGGCGGGGCTTTTACGAGCAGTACTTC
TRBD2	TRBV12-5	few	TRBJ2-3	CASGLGLAGLSGDTQYF	TGTGCTAGTGGTTTGGGACTAGCGGGGCTCTCTGGAGATACGCAGTATTTT